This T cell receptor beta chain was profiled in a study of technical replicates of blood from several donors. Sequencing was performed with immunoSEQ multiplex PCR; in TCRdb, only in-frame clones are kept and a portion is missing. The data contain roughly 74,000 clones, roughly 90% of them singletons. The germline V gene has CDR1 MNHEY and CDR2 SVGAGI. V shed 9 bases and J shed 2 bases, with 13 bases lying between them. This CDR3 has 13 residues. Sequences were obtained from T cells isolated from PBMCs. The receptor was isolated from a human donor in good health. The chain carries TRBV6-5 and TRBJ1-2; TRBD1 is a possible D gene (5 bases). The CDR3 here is CASSRDKNYGYTF. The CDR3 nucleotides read TGTGCCAGTAGCAGGGATAAAAACTATGGCTACACCTTC.